The rows below give T cell receptor beta chains drawn from one sample of a study of human T cells and chemical hapten exposure. TCRdb re-derived calls from the RACE reads in MiXCR, one entry per CDR3 protein. The repertoire holds roughly 150,000 distinct CDR3 sequences, with approximately 12% as singletons. The specimen comprised whole blood, sampled in connection with sensitization to the hapten diphenylcyclopropenone (DPC). These TCRs come from a woman aged 45-60 years with alopecia areata. Some clones in this sample may be carry-over from other donors' samples. Both conserved end residues are part of each CDR3. The order of the fields is CDR3 DNA, CDR3 protein, D gene, V gene, J gene, clone size. D genes are given only for firm matches. Clone size is stated in some rows and not others, as once, few, many or a class when expanded.

CDR3nt: TGTGCCAGCAGTTTTTTGCAGGGCAACACCGGGGAGCTGTTTTTT
CDR3aa: CASSFLQGNTGELFF
d_gene: .
v_gene: TRBV12-3/TRBV12-4
j_gene: TRBJ2-2
abundance: many

CDR3nt: TGTGCCTGGACTACAGGGGACCCCCTGGGGGCCCTCCACTTT
CDR3aa: CAWTTGDPLGALHF
d_gene: TRBD1
v_gene: TRBV30
j_gene: TRBJ1-6
abundance: few

CDR3nt: TGTGCCAGCAGCTTAGACAGGGCAATTAACTATGGCTACACCTTC
CDR3aa: CASSLDRAINYGYTF
d_gene: .
v_gene: TRBV7-2
j_gene: TRBJ1-2
abundance: .

CDR3nt: TGTGCCAGCTCACCCGGGACAGGGTTGAATGAGCAGTTCTTC
CDR3aa: CASSPGTGLNEQFF
d_gene: TRBD1
v_gene: TRBV18
j_gene: TRBJ2-1
abundance: .

CDR3nt: TGTGCCAGCAGTTCGCCCCCTGATGGAGGGAGGGGCGAGCAGTACTTC
CDR3aa: CASSSPPDGGRGEQYF
d_gene: TRBD2
v_gene: TRBV28
j_gene: TRBJ2-7
abundance: .

CDR3nt: TGTGCCAGCACCGAAGGGGGACTACCAGAAGATACGCAGTATTTT
CDR3aa: CASTEGGLPEDTQYF
d_gene: .
v_gene: TRBV12-3/TRBV12-4
j_gene: TRBJ2-3
abundance: few

CDR3nt: TGCAGTGCTGTAGACAGGGACGGAAACATTCAGTACTTC
CDR3aa: CSAVDRDGNIQYF
d_gene: TRBD1
v_gene: TRBV20-1
j_gene: TRBJ2-4
abundance: .

CDR3nt: TGTGCCAGCAGCGCTGGGATGCTAGCGGGAGTGTCCAACGAGCAGTACTTC
CDR3aa: CASSAGMLAGVSNEQYF
d_gene: TRBD2
v_gene: TRBV5-8
j_gene: TRBJ2-7
abundance: few

CDR3nt: TGTGCCAGCTCACCACTCGGGGATTCACCCCTCCACTTT
CDR3aa: CASSPLGDSPLHF
d_gene: .
v_gene: TRBV18
j_gene: TRBJ1-6
abundance: many

CDR3nt: TGTGCCAGCAGCCCCCCCGGCAGGGCAACTAATGAAAAACTGTTTTTT
CDR3aa: CASSPPGRATNEKLFF
d_gene: .
v_gene: TRBV7-9
j_gene: TRBJ1-4
abundance: .

CDR3nt: TGTGCCACCCAGGGAGCTGATAACTATGGCTACACCTTC
CDR3aa: CATQGADNYGYTF
d_gene: .
v_gene: TRBV21-1
j_gene: TRBJ1-2
abundance: .

CDR3nt: TGCGCCAGCAGCTTGGACTCTTACACCGGGGAGCTGTTTTTT
CDR3aa: CASSLDSYTGELFF
d_gene: .
v_gene: TRBV5-1
j_gene: TRBJ2-2
abundance: .

CDR3nt: TGCAGCGCTGACAGGGACAGGACAGATACGCAGTATTTT
CDR3aa: CSADRDRTDTQYF
d_gene: TRBD1
v_gene: TRBV29-1
j_gene: TRBJ2-3
abundance: .

CDR3nt: TGCGCCAGCAGACCTACTAGCGGCGCCTACAATGAGCAGTTCTTC
CDR3aa: CASRPTSGAYNEQFF
d_gene: TRBD2
v_gene: TRBV10-2
j_gene: TRBJ2-1
abundance: .

CDR3nt: TGTGCCAGCAAGACGGGGCGTACTAGCACAGATACGCAGTATTTT
CDR3aa: CASKTGRTSTDTQYF
d_gene: .
v_gene: TRBV6-5
j_gene: TRBJ2-3
abundance: .

CDR3nt: TGTGCCAGCAGCTTACCTGCCCGGGGCCCTGAAGCTTTCTTT
CDR3aa: CASSLPARGPEAFF
d_gene: .
v_gene: TRBV11-3
j_gene: TRBJ1-1
abundance: few

CDR3nt: TGTGCCAGCAGCGACCCGACTAGCGGTACTTACAATGAGCAGTTCTTC
CDR3aa: CASSDPTSGTYNEQFF
d_gene: TRBD2
v_gene: TRBV27
j_gene: TRBJ2-1
abundance: .

CDR3nt: TGTGCCAGCAGCCTGACCGGGGACAGGGCCACTGAAGCTTTCTTT
CDR3aa: CASSLTGDRATEAFF
d_gene: TRBD1
v_gene: TRBV7-3
j_gene: TRBJ1-1
abundance: few

CDR3nt: TGTGCCCTAAGATCTGGGGCCAACGTCCTGACTTTC
CDR3aa: CALRSGANVLTF
d_gene: .
v_gene: TRBV28
j_gene: TRBJ2-6
abundance: .

CDR3nt: TGTGCCAGCAGCCCCGGCGGGTCGCGCAATGAGCAGTTCTTC
CDR3aa: CASSPGGSRNEQFF
d_gene: .
v_gene: TRBV11-3
j_gene: TRBJ2-1
abundance: few

CDR3nt: TGTGCCAGCAGCTTTCGGACAGCCCTCACCGTGGAGCTGTTTTTT
CDR3aa: CASSFRTALTVELFF
d_gene: .
v_gene: TRBV11-1
j_gene: TRBJ2-2
abundance: .

CDR3nt: TGTGCCAGCAGTGTCGAATTCACCGGGGAGCTGTTTTTT
CDR3aa: CASSVEFTGELFF
d_gene: .
v_gene: TRBV28
j_gene: TRBJ2-2
abundance: .

CDR3nt: TGCGCCAGCAGCCAAGATTGGGCAGGGGGCCTGTTCTTC
CDR3aa: CASSQDWAGGLFF
d_gene: TRBD1
v_gene: TRBV4-3
j_gene: TRBJ2-1
abundance: .

CDR3nt: TGTGCCAGCAGCTCTCGCAGGGCAGGCTACATCCCAGAGACCCAGTACTTC
CDR3aa: CASSSRRAGYIPETQYF
d_gene: .
v_gene: TRBV9
j_gene: TRBJ2-5
abundance: .